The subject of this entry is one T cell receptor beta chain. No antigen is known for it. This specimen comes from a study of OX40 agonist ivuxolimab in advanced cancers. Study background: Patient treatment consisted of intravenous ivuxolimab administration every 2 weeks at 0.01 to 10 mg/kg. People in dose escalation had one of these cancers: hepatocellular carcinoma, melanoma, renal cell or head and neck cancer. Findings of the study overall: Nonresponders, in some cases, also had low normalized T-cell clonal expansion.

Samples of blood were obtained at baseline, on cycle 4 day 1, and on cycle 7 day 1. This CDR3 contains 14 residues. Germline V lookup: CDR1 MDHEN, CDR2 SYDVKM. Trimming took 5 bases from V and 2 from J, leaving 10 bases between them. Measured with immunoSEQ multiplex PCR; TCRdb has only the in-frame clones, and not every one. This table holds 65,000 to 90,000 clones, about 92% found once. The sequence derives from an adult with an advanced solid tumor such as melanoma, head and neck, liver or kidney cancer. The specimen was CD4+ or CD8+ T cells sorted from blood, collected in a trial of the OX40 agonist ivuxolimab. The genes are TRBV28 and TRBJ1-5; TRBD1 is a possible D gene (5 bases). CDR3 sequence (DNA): TGTGCCAGCAGTAGCCGGGGGGGCAATCAGCCCCAGCATTTT. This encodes CASSSRGGNQPQHF.